The 19 T cell receptor beta chains in this list originate from one sample, sequenced in a study of blood T cells in healthy people across ages. Alongside a J-beta primer mix, a sample-barcoded 5' primer served in a second PCR lasting roughly 7 to 11 cycles. One entry per CDR3 protein, called by TCRdb with MiXCR from the 5' RACE reads. In the table there are around 970,000 distinct CDR3 sequences, 51% of which are singletons. Sequenced input: blood. The receptors shown here come from an older woman in good health.

This clonotype was found a few times. The chain employs TRBV3-1 and TRBJ2-7; D gene unclear. This CDR3 has 15 residues. Germline V gene sequence: CDR1 LGHDT, CDR2 YNNKEL (reference sequence). V was cut by 4 bases and J by 0 bases, with 13 bases left in between. The CDR3 DNA reads as TGTGCCAGCAGCCCTCCACGGCGGTCCTCCTACGAGCAGTACTTC. Its translation: CASSPPRRSSYEQYF.

V usage is TRBV20-1 and J usage is TRBJ2-7, with a weak D call TRBD2 (6 bases). Germline CDR1 DFQATT, CDR2 SNEGSKA (reference sequence). V dropped 0 bases and J dropped 3 bases, with 15 bases sitting between them. This CDR3 has 15 residues. CDR3 protein: CSARDPIAAHYEQYF. Here the CDR3 DNA reads TGCAGTGCTAGAGATCCAATAGCGGCCCACTACGAGCAGTACTTC.

The chain combines TRBV7-2 with TRBJ2-4; tentative D call: TRBD1 (5 bases). TRBJ2-7 matches the DNA end more closely, so the J call is doubtful. The germline gives CDR1 SGHTA, CDR2 FQGNSA. The CDR3 contains 12 residues. As DNA, the CDR3 is TGTGCCAGCAGCCGGGCAGGGCACGAGCAGTACTTC. This codes for CASSRAGHEQYF.

This CDR3 is CASSLVAGAERSEAFF. In DNA, the CDR3 is TGTGCCAGCTCTCTCGTTGCAGGGGCAGAGCGCAGTGAAGCTTTCTTT. V and J are TRBV6-5 and TRBJ1-1; TRBD1 might be the D (6 bases). This CDR3 is built from 16 residues. The germline V gene encodes CDR1 MNHEY and CDR2 SVGAGI. V dropped 8 bases and J dropped 7 bases, with 26 bases sitting between them.

This clonotype turned up a few times. The chain couples TRBV7-2 to TRBJ1-5, with TRBD1 as a possible D gene (6 bases). The CDR3 runs 15 residues. Germline V gives CDR1 SGHTA, CDR2 FQGNSA. Trimming shortened V by 1 base and J by 3 bases, and 10 bases separated the two germline ends. In DNA form, the CDR3 reads TGTGCCAGCAGCTTAGGTGCAGGGGACAATCAGCCCCAGCATTTT. It is translated as CASSLGAGDNQPQHF.

This rearrangement joins TRBV20-1 to TRBJ2-1, with 12 bases aligning to TRBD2. V lost 7 bases, J lost 7 bases, and 14 bases stayed unmatched. Germline V CDR1 and CDR2: DFQATT, SNEGSKA (reference sequence). This CDR3 spans 16 amino acids. CDR3 coding DNA: TGCAGTGTCCTAACTAGCGGGAGGTCCCTAAGGAATGAGCAGTTCTTC. It yields the protein CSVLTSGRSLRNEQFF.

V gene TRBV29-1 combines with J gene TRBJ2-3; D assignment may be TRBD1 or TRBD2 (5 bases each). The V and J ends lost 3 bases and 8 bases respectively, with 18 bases between them. This CDR3 is 14 amino acids long. CDR1 is SQVTM and CDR2 is ANQGSEA in the germline V gene. In DNA, the CDR3 is TGCAGCGTTGAGGGGGTCATTAGGGGAGCTACGCAGTATTTT. Its translation is CSVEGVIRGATQYF.

The chain is built from TRBV7-9 and TRBJ2-1; 8 nucleotides match TRBD2. The CDR3 covers 16 residues. CDR1 and CDR2 (germline): SEHNR, FQNEAQ (reference sequence). V shed 1 base and J 4 bases; nucleotides not matched to a gene: 6. The CDR3 reads CASSLESGSWYNEQFF. In DNA form, the CDR3 reads TGTGCCAGCAGCTTAGAGAGCGGGAGCTGGTACAATGAGCAGTTCTTC.

The chain employs TRBV7-9 and TRBJ2-7; the D gene is possibly TRBD2 (5 bases). The ends were cut back, 3 bases at V and 7 bases at J, with 22 bases in the middle. The length of the CDR3 is 16 residues. The germline V gene encodes CDR1 SEHNR and CDR2 FQNEAQ (reference sequence). The CDR3 is CASSFSGGRTYNEQYF. The CDR3 DNA follows: TGTGCCAGCAGCTTCAGCGGAGGAAGGACCTACAATGAGCAGTACTTC.

The chain joins TRBV7-2 to TRBJ2-5, with D uncertain. CDR1 is SGHTA, CDR2 FQGNSA, per germline. The CDR3 is 13 amino acids. V lost 4 bases, J lost 7 bases, and 13 bases lay in between. The CDR3 protein is CASSSSKAPTQYF. The CDR3 DNA follows: TGTGCCAGCAGCTCATCCAAGGCGCCGACCCAGTACTTC.

This clonotype has only a few counts. J is TRBJ1-4 and V is TRBV29-1; tentatively, D is TRBD1 (6 bases). V was clipped by 8 bases and J by 6 bases, with 10 bases between them. This CDR3 comprises 11 residues. The germline V gene has CDR1 SQVTM and CDR2 ANQGSEA. CDR3 nucleotide sequence: TGCAGCAGCCAGGGGTATGAAAAACTGTTTTTT. Residues: CSSQGYEKLFF.

The rearrangement links TRBV20-1 to TRBJ2-7; D unresolved. CDR3 length: 12 amino acids. Germline-derived CDR1 and CDR2 are DFQATT and SNEGSKA (reference sequence). V was clipped by 4 bases and J by 2 bases, with 9 bases between them. The CDR3 protein is CSAKPDTYEQYF. The CDR3 DNA is TGCAGTGCTAAACCTGACACCTACGAGCAGTACTTC.

J is TRBJ2-5 and V is TRBV4-1; 9 bases line up with TRBD1. Germline V gene data show CDR1 as MGHRA and CDR2 as YSYEKL. Trimming removed 0 bases from V and 7 bases from J; junction bases left unmatched: 12. The CDR3 is made up of 17 amino acids. CDR3 DNA: TGCGCCAGCAGCCAAGATTTGGGACAGGGCGTGTTTGGGACCCAGTACTTC. Encoded protein: CASSQDLGQGVFGTQYF.

This clonotype appeared once. CDR3 sequence (DNA): TGCAGTGCTCCTCGGGACAGGTCTTTCCATCAGCCCCAGCATTTT. Amino acids: CSAPRDRSFHQPQHF. This rearrangement joins TRBV20-1 to TRBJ1-5; 8 nucleotides line up with TRBD1. Germline CDR1 is DFQATT and CDR2 is SNEGSKA (reference sequence). The CDR3 loop spans 15 amino acids. V gave up 5 bases and J gave up 5 bases; unmatched junction bases: 11.

The chain employs TRBV28 and TRBJ1-1, with D possibly being TRBD1 (5 bases). Germline V lookup: CDR1 MDHEN, CDR2 SYDVKM. V was pared by 7 bases and J by 4 bases, with 16 bases between. There are 14 residues in the CDR3. The CDR3 sequence is CASIGTPDGTEAFF. In nucleotides, the CDR3 is TGTGCCAGCATTGGGACTCCCGATGGCACTGAAGCTTTCTTT.

This sequence joins TRBV4-3 and TRBJ2-3; no clear D. Trimming cost V 5 bases and J 3 bases, with 9 bases left between them. The germline CDR1 and CDR2 sequences are LGHNA and YSLEER. The CDR3 has 13 amino acids. CDR3 DNA: TGCGCCAGCAGCACTATAAGGACAGATACGCAGTATTTT. Its protein is CASSTIRTDTQYF.

The chain joins TRBV11-2 to TRBJ2-6; 9 nucleotides match TRBD1. Germline V CDR1 and CDR2: SGHAT, FQNNGV. This CDR3 comprises 18 residues. Unmatched junction bases numbered 7, after V lost 4 bases and J lost 0 bases. CDR3 sequence: CASSSGTGLHSGANVLTF. The CDR3 nucleotides read TGTGCCAGCAGCTCCGGGACAGGGCTTCACTCTGGGGCCAACGTCCTGACTTTC.

This sequence joins TRBV5-1 and TRBJ2-1; 8 nucleotides match TRBD2. J lost 0 bases, V lost 4 bases, and 9 bases had no gene match. The CDR3 totals 17 residues. Looked up from germline, CDR1 is SGHRS and CDR2 is YFSETQ. CDR3 coding DNA: TGCGCCAGCAGCACCATAGCGGGGCCCTCCTCCTACAATGAGCAGTTCTTC. As protein: CASSTIAGPSSYNEQFF.

This chain joins TRBV29-1 and TRBJ2-5, with 8 nucleotides matching TRBD1. Germline V gene data show CDR1 as SQVTM and CDR2 as ANQGSEA. The CDR3 has 12 residues. With V trimmed by 6 bases and J by 0 bases, 0 bases remained unmatched. CDR3 sequence reads: CSVTGDQETQYF. CDR3 nucleotide sequence: TGCAGCGTGACAGGGGACCAAGAGACCCAGTACTTC.